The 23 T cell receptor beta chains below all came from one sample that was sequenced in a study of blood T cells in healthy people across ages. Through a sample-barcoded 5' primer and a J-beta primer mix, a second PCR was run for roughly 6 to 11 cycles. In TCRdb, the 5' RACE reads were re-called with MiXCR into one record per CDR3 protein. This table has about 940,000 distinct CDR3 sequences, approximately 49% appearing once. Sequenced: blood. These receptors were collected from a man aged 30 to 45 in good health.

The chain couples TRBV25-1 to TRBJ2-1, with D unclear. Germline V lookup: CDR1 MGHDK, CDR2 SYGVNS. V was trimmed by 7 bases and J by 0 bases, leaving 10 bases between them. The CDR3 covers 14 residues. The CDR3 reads CASTGQRSYNEQFF. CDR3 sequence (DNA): TGTGCCAGCACCGGGCAGCGCTCCTACAATGAGCAGTTCTTC.

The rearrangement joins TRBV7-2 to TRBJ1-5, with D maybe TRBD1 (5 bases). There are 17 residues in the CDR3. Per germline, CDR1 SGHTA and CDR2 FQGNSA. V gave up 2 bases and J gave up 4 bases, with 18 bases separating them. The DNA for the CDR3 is TGTGCCAGCAGCTTAAGGTCAGGGAATGACGGGAATCAGCCCCAGCATTTT. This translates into CASSLRSGNDGNQPQHF.

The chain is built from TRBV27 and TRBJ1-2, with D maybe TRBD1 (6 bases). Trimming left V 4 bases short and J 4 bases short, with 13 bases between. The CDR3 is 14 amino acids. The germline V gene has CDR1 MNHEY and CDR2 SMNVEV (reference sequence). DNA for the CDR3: TGTGCCAGCAGTTGGGGGGCGGAGGCCTATGGCTACACCTTC. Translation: CASSWGAEAYGYTF.

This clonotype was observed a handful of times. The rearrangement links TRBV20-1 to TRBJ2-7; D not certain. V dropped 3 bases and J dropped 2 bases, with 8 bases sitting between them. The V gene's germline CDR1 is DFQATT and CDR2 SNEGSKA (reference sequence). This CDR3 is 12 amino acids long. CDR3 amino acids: CSASVSAYEQYF. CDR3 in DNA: TGCAGTGCTAGTGTCAGCGCCTACGAGCAGTACTTC.

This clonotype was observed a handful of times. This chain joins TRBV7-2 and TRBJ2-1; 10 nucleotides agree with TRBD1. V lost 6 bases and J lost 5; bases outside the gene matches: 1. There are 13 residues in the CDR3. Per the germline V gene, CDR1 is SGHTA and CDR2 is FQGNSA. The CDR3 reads CASSGTGDNEQFF. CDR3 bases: TGTGCCAGCAGTGGGACAGGGGACAATGAGCAGTTCTTC.

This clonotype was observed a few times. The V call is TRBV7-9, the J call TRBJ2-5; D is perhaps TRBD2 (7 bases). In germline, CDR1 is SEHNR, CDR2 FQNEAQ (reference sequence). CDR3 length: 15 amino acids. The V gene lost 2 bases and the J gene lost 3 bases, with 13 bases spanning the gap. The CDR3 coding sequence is TGTGCCAGCAGCTTAAGGGGGGGCCTTAAAGAGACCCAGTACTTC. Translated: CASSLRGGLKETQYF. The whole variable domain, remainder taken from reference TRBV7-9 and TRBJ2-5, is DTGVSQNPRHKITKRGQNVTFRCDPISEHNRLYWYRQTLGQGPEFLTYFQNEAQLEKSRLLSDRFSAERPKGSFSTLEIQRTEQGDSAMYLCASSLRGGLKETQYFGPGTRLLVL.

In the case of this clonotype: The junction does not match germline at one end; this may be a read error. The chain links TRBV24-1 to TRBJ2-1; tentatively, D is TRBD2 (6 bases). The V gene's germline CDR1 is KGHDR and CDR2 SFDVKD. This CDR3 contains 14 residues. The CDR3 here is CATGGTGSYDEQFF. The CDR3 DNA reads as TGTGCCACCGGCGGGACGGGCTCCTACGATGAGCAGTTCTTC.

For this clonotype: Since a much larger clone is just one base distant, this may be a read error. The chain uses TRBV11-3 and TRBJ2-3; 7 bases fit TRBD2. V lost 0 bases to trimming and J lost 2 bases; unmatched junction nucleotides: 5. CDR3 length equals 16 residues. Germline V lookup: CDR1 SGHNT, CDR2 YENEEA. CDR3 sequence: CASSLDSAGDTDTQYF. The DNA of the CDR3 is TGTGCCAGCAGCTTAGACTCGGCGGGGGACACAGATACGCAGTATTTT.

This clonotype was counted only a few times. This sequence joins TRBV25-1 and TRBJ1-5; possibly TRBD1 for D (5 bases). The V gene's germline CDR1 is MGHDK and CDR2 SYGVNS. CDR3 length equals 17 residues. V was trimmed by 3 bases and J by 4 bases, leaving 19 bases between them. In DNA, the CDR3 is TGTGCCAGCAGTGATAGGTGGAAGGGGCGTCTAAATCAGCCCCAGCATTTT. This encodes CASSDRWKGRLNQPQHF.

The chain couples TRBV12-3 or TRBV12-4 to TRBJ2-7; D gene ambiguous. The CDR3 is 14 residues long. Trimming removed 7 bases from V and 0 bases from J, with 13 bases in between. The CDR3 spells CASTLDGHSYEQYF. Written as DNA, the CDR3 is TGTGCCAGCACCCTGGACGGCCACTCCTACGAGCAGTACTTC.

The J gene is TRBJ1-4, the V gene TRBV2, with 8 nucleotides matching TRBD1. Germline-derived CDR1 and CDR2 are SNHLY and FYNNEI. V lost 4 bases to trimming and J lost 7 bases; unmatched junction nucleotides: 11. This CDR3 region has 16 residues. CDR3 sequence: CASSAPSAGGVEKLFF. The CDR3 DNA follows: TGTGCCAGCAGTGCCCCCTCCGCAGGGGGCGTTGAAAAACTGTTTTTT.

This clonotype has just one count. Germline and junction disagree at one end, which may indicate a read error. The DNA of the CDR3 is TGTGCCGGCAGCCCAGGAGAGAGCTCCTACGAGCAGTACTTC. Translating it yields CAGSPGESSYEQYF. The chain couples TRBV7-2 to TRBJ2-7, with no clear D. The CDR3 covers 14 residues. The germline CDR1 and CDR2 sequences are SGHTA and FQGNSA.

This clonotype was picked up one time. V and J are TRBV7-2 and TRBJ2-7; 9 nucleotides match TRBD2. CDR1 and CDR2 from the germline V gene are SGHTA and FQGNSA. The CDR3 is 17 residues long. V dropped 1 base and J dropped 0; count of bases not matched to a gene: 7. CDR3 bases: TGTGCCAGCAGCTTAGGAGGGATTAGCGGGAGCTCCTACGAGCAGTACTTC. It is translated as CASSLGGISGSSYEQYF.

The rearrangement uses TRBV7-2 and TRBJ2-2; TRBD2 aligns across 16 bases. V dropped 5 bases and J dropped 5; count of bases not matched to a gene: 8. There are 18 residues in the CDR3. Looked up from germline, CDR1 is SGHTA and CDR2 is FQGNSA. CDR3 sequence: CASSLQGLAGGRTGELFF. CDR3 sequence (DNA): TGTGCCAGCAGCCTACAGGGACTAGCGGGGGGGCGAACCGGGGAGCTGTTTTTT.

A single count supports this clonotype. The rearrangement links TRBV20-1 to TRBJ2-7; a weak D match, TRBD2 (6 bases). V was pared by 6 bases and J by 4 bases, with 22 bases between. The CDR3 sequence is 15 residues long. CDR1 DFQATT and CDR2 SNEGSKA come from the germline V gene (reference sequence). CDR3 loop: CSAQGRTTGRYEQYF. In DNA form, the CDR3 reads TGCAGTGCACAAGGGAGGACGACGGGACGGTACGAGCAGTACTTC.

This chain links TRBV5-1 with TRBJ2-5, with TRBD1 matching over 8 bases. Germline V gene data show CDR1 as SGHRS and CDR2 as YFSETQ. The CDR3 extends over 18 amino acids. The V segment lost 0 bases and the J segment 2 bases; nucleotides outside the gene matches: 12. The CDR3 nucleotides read TGCGCCAGCAGCTTGGGGGGACGGACAGGGAGTTATCAAGAGACCCAGTACTTC. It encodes CASSLGGRTGSYQETQYF.

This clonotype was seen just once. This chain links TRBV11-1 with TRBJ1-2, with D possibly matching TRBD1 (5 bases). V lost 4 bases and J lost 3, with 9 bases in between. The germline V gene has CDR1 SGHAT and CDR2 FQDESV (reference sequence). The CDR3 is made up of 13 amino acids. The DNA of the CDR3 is TGTGCCAGCAGCTCGGGGGGACACTATGGCTACACCTTC. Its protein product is CASSSGGHYGYTF.

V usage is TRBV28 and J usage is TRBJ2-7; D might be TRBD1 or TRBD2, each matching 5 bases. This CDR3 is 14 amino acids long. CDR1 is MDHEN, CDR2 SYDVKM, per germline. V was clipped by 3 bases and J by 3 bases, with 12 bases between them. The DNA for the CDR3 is TGTGCCAGCAGTTTTCGACGAGGGGACTACGAGCAGTACTTC. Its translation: CASSFRRGDYEQYF.

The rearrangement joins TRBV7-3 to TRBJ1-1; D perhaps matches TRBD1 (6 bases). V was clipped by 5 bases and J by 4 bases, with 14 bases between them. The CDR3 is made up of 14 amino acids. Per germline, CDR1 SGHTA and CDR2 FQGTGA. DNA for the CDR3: TGTGCCAGCAGCGAGGGGGGAATAAGCACTGAAGCTTTCTTT. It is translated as CASSEGGISTEAFF.

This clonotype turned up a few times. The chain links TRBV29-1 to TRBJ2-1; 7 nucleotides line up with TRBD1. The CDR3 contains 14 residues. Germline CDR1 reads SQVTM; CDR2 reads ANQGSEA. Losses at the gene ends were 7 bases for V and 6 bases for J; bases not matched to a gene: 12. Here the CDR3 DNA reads TGCAGCGCGAAAGGGGGCGCAGGACCCAATGAGCAGTTCTTC. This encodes CSAKGGAGPNEQFF.

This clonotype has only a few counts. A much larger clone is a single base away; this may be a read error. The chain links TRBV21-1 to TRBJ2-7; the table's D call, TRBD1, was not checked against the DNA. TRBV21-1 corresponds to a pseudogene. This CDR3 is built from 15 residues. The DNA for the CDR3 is TGTGCCAGCAGCGAAGCGGACAGGGGGAAAAATGAGCAGTACTTC. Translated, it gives CASSEADRGKNEQYF.

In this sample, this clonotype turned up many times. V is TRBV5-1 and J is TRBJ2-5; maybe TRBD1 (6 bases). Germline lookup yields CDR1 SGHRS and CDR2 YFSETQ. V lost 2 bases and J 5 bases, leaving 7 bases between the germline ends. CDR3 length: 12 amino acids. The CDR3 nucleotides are TGCGCCAGCAGCTTCCAGGGGGAGACCCAGTACTTC. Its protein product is CASSFQGETQYF.

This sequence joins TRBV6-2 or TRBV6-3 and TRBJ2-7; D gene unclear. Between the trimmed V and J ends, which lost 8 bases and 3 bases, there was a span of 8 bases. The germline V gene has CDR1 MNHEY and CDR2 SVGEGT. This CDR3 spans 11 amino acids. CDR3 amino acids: CASGWNYEQYF. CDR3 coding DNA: TGTGCCAGCGGCTGGAACTACGAGCAGTACTTC.